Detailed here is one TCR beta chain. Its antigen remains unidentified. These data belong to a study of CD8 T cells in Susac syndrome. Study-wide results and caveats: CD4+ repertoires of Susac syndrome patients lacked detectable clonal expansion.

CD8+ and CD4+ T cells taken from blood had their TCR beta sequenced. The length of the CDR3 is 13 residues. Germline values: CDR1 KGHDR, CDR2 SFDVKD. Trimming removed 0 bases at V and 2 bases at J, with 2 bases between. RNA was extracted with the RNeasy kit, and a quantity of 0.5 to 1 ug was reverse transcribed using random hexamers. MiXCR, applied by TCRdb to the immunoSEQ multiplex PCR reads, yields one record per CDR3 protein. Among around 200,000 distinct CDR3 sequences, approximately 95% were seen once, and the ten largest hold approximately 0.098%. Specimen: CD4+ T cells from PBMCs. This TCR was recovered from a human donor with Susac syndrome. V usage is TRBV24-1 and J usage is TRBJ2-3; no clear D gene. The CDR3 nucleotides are TGTGCCACCAGTGATTTGTTCACAGATACGCAGTATTTT. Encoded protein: CATSDLFTDTQYF.